This T cell receptor beta chain was captured by sequencing in a study of a mutant IDH1 vaccine in newly diagnosed glioma. At the level of the study: The treated group averaged 40.4 years old and was around 60% male, 37.5% female. Patients had received radiotherapy, temozolomide, or both previously, most receiving both. Study results and caveats: Changes in the top peripheral T cell clonotypes seemingly had no bearing on pseudoprogression.

Trimming left V 8 bases short and J 8 bases short, with 6 bases between. Germline values: CDR1 LNHNV, CDR2 YYDKDF (reference sequence). The CDR3 loop spans 10 amino acids. The time point denotes: baseline, week 1 (first vaccination visit). Treatment indicated: pre-vaccination baseline after standard-of-care therapy. Each tumor in the donors was a new WHO grade 3 or 4 astrocytoma, IDH1-mutant and ATRX-lost. Concerning this clone itself: What it recognizes is unknown.

Clones were sequenced by immunoSEQ multiplex PCR, and TCRdb holds only the in-frame ones, with some missing. The sample carries about 92,000 clones, around three quarters recorded once. This sequence joins TRBV15 and TRBJ1-4, with a tentative D call TRBD1 (6 bases). The material sequenced was PBMCs, taken from a glioma patient treated with radiotherapy, temozolomide or both. The TCR comes from a man aged 35 to 55 with glioma. The CDR3 here is CATQGEKLFF. As DNA, the CDR3 is TGTGCCACCCAGGGGGAAAAACTGTTTTTT.